Each of the 7 T cell receptor beta chains below was sequenced from the same sample in a study of vaccination and CD4 T cells after COVID-19. With the Oncomine TCR Beta short-read assay, DNA from cultured CD4+ T cells was sequenced. TCRdb reprocessed the PCR reads via MiXCR and lists one record per CDR3 protein. The sample shows approximately 20,000 distinct CDR3 sequences, roughly 78% of them seen only once. Their recognized antigens are unknown. Treatment given: approximately nine-day PBMC culture with coronavirus spike peptide pools or control peptides (ViraFEST assay). The sample here was CD4+ T cells from blood, cultured in vitro, taken after SARS-CoV-2 vaccination. The receptors were sampled from a human donor who received a COVID-19 vaccine.

This clonotype was counted between two and nine times. J is TRBJ2-3 and V is TRBV6-1; D is possibly TRBD2 (6 bases). The CDR3 extends over 14 amino acids. Trimming pared 7 bases from V and 3 bases from J, leaving 14 bases between. Per germline, CDR1 MNHNS and CDR2 SASEGT. The chain's CDR3 is CASKQTRWTDTQYF. In DNA, the CDR3 is TGTGCCAGCAAACAGACTAGGTGGACAGATACGCAGTATTTT.

The chain uses TRBV10-3 and TRBJ1-6; D possibly corresponds to TRBD1 (5 bases). Trimming removed 6 bases at V and 8 bases at J, with 8 bases between. This CDR3 has 12 amino acids. Germline V lookup: CDR1 ENHRY, CDR2 SYGVKD. The CDR3: CAISAGYSPLHF. The CDR3 DNA follows: TGTGCCATCAGCGCAGGGTATTCACCCCTCCACTTT.

The gene calls are TRBV19 and TRBJ1-1, with D perhaps matching TRBD1 (6 bases). Trimming took 1 base from V and 4 from J, leaving 19 bases between them. The length of the CDR3 is 17 residues. Germline loops: CDR1 LNHDA, CDR2 SQIVND (reference sequence). CDR3 residues: CASSIGRGHWSATEAFF. The DNA for the CDR3 is TGTGCCAGTAGTATAGGGCGGGGGCATTGGTCGGCCACTGAAGCTTTCTTT.

The V and J genes are TRBV10-3 and TRBJ1-1, with D perhaps matching TRBD1 (6 bases). The CDR3 spans 15 residues. Trimming shortened V by 5 bases and J by 3 bases, and 16 bases separated the two germline ends. The germline V gene encodes CDR1 ENHRY and CDR2 SYGVKD. CDR3 sequence (DNA): TGTGCCATCAGTCCGGTTCAGGGGTTGCACACTGAAGCTTTCTTT. Translation: CAISPVQGLHTEAFF.

V usage is TRBV19 and J usage is TRBJ1-2; 7 bases are shared with TRBD1. V was clipped by 5 bases and J by 5 bases; unmatched bases: 5. CDR1 is LNHDA, CDR2 SQIVND, per germline (reference sequence). This CDR3 spans 13 amino acids. The CDR3 spells CASSSRQGYGYTF. CDR3 in DNA: TGTGCCAGTAGTTCTAGACAGGGTTATGGCTACACCTTC.

The rearrangement uses TRBV6-1 and TRBJ1-1; 7 bases agree with TRBD1. Per the germline V gene, CDR1 is MNHNS and CDR2 is SASEGT. This CDR3 region has 13 residues. With 6 bases clipped from V and 1 base from J, the junction kept 2 bases outside the gene matches. CDR3 bases: TGTGCCAGCAGCAACAGGGGGAACACTGAAGCTTTCTTT. Translation: CASSNRGNTEAFF.

In DNA form, the CDR3 reads TGTGCCAGCAGCCGACTGTTGTCTGGGGCCAACGTCCTGACTTTC. Its protein is CASSRLLSGANVLTF. The rearrangement links TRBV7-8 to TRBJ2-6; D is unresolved. Per the germline V gene, CDR1 is SGHVS and CDR2 is FQNEAQ. The CDR3 covers 15 residues. V lost 5 bases and J 1 base, leaving 9 bases between the germline ends.